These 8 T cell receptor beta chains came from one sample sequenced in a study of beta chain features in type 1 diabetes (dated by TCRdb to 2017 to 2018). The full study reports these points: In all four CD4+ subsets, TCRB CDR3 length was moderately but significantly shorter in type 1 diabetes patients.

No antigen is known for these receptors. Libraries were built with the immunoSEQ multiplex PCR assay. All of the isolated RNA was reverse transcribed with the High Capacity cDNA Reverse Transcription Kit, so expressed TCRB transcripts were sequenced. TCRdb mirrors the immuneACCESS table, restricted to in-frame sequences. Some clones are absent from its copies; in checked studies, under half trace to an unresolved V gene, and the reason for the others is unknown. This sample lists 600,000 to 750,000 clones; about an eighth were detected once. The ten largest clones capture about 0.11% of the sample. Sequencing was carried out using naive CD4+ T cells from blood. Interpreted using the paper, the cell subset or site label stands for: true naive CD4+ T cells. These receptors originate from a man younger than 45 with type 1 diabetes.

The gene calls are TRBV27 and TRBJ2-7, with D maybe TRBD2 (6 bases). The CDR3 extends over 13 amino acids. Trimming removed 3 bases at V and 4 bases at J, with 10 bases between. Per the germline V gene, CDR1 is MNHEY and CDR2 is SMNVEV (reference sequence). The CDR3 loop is CASSLIGGYEQYF. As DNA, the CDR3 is TGTGCCAGCAGTTTGATTGGGGGGTACGAGCAGTACTTC.

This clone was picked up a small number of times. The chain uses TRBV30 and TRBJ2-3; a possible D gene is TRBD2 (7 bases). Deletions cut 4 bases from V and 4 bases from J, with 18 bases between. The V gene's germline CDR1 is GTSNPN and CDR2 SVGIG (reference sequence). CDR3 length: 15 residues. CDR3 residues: CAWKGGLGWADTQYF. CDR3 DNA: TGTGCCTGGAAGGGGGGGCTAGGATGGGCAGATACGCAGTATTTT.

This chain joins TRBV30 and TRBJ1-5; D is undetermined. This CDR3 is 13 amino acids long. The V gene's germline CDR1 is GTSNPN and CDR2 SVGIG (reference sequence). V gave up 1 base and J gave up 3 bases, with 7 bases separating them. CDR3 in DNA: TGTGCCTGGAGTGGCAGCTACAATCAGCCCCAGCATTTT. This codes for CAWSGSYNQPQHF.

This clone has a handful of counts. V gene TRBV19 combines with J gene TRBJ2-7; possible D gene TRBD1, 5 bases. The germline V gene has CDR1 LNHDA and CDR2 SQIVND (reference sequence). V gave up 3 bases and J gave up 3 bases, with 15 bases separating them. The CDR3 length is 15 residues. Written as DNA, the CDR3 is TGTGCCAGTAGTATTGTGTCCAGGGATAGCTACGAGCAGTACTTC. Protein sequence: CASSIVSRDSYEQYF.

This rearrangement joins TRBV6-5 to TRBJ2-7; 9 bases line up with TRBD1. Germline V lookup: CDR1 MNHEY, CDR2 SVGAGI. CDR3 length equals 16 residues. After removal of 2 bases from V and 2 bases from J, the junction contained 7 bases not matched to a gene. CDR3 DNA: TGTGCCAGCAGTTACCCACAGGGGGCGAATACCTACGAGCAGTACTTC. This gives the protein CASSYPQGANTYEQYF.

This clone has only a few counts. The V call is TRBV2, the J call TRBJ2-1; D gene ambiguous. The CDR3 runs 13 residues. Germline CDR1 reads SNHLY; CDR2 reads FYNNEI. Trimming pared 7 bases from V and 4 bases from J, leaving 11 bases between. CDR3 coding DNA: TGTGCCAGCATCCTCGACATGTACAATGAGCAGTTCTTC. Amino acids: CASILDMYNEQFF. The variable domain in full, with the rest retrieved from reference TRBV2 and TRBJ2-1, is EPEVTQTPSHQVTQMGQEVILRCVPISNHLYFYWYRQILGQKVEFLVSFYNNEISEKSEIFDDQFSVERPDGSNFTLKIRSTKLEDSAMYFCASILDMYNEQFFGPGTRLTVL.

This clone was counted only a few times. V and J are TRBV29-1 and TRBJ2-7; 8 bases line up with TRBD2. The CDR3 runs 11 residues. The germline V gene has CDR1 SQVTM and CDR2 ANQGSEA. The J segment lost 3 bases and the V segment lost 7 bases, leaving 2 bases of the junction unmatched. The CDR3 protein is CSGGTSYEQYF. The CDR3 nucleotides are TGCAGCGGGGGGACTAGCTACGAGCAGTACTTC.

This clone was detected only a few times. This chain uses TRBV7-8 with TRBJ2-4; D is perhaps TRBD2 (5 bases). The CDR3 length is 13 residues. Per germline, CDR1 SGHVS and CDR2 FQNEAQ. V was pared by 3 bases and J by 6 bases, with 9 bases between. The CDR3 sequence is CASSFPRGNIQYF. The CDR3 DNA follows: TGTGCCAGCAGCTTCCCTCGGGGAAACATTCAGTACTTC.